Presented here are 27 T cell receptor beta chains from one specimen sequenced in a study of blood T cell repertoires in COVID-19. TCRdb keeps only in-frame clones here, not all; method: immunoSEQ multiplex PCR. The sample lists approximately 140,000 clones; 88% were seen once. Sequencing was performed on peripheral blood. These receptor sequences come from a woman aged 55-69 years with acute or convalescent COVID-19.

The V and J genes are TRBV4-1 and TRBJ1-1; the match to TRBD1 covers 7 bases. Germline V gene data show CDR1 as MGHRA and CDR2 as YSYEKL. The CDR3 has 15 residues. With V trimmed by 4 bases and J by 3 bases, 8 bases remained unmatched. As DNA, the CDR3 is TGCGCCAGCAGCCCGGGGACAGTCATGTACACTGAAGCTTTCTTT. This codes for CASSPGTVMYTEAFF.

The chain has TRBV27 and TRBJ2-1, with 7 bases aligning to TRBD2. The CDR3 covers 15 residues. V lost 6 bases, J lost 5 bases, and 10 bases stayed unmatched. CDR1 is MNHEY and CDR2 is SMNVEV in the germline V gene (reference sequence). DNA for the CDR3: TGTGCCAGCAGACTAGACCCAGGGAGGGACAATGAGCAGTTCTTC. This encodes CASRLDPGRDNEQFF.

The chain's CDR3 is CASSVGTGANVLTF. DNA for the CDR3: TGTGCCAGCAGCGTCGGGACTGGGGCCAACGTCCTGACTTTC. V usage is TRBV3-1 (or the pseudogene TRBV3-2) and J usage is TRBJ2-6, with D possibly TRBD2 on 5 matching bases. The CDR3 length is 14 residues. V was clipped by 5 bases and J by 2 bases, with 7 bases between them. The germline CDR1 and CDR2 sequences are LGHDT and YNNKEL (reference sequence).

V gene TRBV6-5 combines with J gene TRBJ1-3; D remains unclear. Per the germline V gene, CDR1 is MNHEY and CDR2 is SVGAGI. The length of the CDR3 is 12 residues. V was trimmed by 6 bases and J by 8 bases, leaving 11 bases between them. CDR3 DNA: TGTGCCAGCAGGAGGAGCCTCGACACCATATATTTT. Amino acids: CASRRSLDTIYF.

This clone was seen a few times. The chain couples TRBV7-8 to TRBJ2-1; D is possibly TRBD2 (5 bases). V was trimmed by 0 bases and J by 4 bases, leaving 16 bases between them. Germline CDR1 is SGHVS and CDR2 is FQNEAQ. CDR3 length equals 17 residues. This CDR3 reads CASSLAFGVGRYNEQFF. The DNA of the CDR3 is TGTGCCAGCAGCTTAGCGTTCGGGGTTGGAAGGTACAATGAGCAGTTCTTC.

The chain is built from TRBV3-1 (or the pseudogene TRBV3-2) and TRBJ1-6, with a tentative D call TRBD1 (6 bases). The germline gives CDR1 LGHDT, CDR2 YNNKEL (reference sequence). CDR3 size: 19 residues. V lost 4 bases and J 3 bases, leaving 22 bases between the germline ends. The CDR3 loop is CASSPGSPGGLHYNSPLHF. In nucleotides, the CDR3 is TGTGCCAGCAGCCCCGGTTCGCCGGGGGGCCTACACTATAATTCACCCCTCCACTTT.

The genes are TRBV28 and TRBJ2-3; 8 nucleotides match TRBD1. CDR1 is MDHEN, CDR2 SYDVKM, per germline. There are 16 residues in the CDR3. V lost 4 bases and J lost 1; bases outside the gene matches: 7. The CDR3, as DNA: TGTGCCAGCAGTTCCTTGACAGGGGAGGGCACAGATACGCAGTATTTT. This gives the protein CASSSLTGEGTDTQYF.

The chain employs TRBV27 and TRBJ2-5; 9 bases map to TRBD2. Looked up from germline, CDR1 is MNHEY and CDR2 is SMNVEV (reference sequence). The junction had 5 bases not matched to a gene; V was cut back by 1 base and J by 5 bases. CDR3 length: 15 residues. The chain's CDR3 is CASSLLRGGRETQYF. The DNA of the CDR3 is TGTGCCAGCAGTTTATTGCGGGGGGGCAGGGAGACCCAGTACTTC.

In DNA form, the CDR3 reads TGTGCCAGCAGCTTTGGGGCAGGAGAAAAACTGTTTTTT. Protein: CASSFGAGEKLFF. The genes are TRBV7-9 and TRBJ1-4, with D possibly being TRBD1 (5 bases). This CDR3 region has 13 residues. V dropped 3 bases and J dropped 8 bases, with 10 bases sitting between them. Germline assignment: CDR1 SEHNR and CDR2 FQNEAQ (reference sequence).

The chain combines TRBV7-8 with TRBJ1-5; no firm D call. Germline V gives CDR1 SGHVS, CDR2 FQNEAQ. This CDR3 has 13 amino acids. The ends were cut back, 1 base at V and 7 bases at J, with 8 bases in the middle. The CDR3 reads CASSLGMEQPQHF. The DNA for the CDR3 is TGTGCCAGCAGCTTAGGTATGGAGCAGCCCCAGCATTTT.

J is TRBJ2-7 and V is TRBV29-1; D is possibly TRBD2 (6 bases). This CDR3 has 13 amino acids. V lost 5 bases, J lost 4 bases, and 15 bases lay in between. The germline CDR1 and CDR2 sequences are SQVTM and ANQGSEA. CDR3 loop: CSVLQGGGYEQYF. CDR3 DNA sequence: TGCAGCGTTCTCCAGGGAGGTGGATACGAGCAGTACTTC.

V is TRBV7-9 and J is TRBJ2-4; D is unresolved. CDR3 length equals 18 residues. Germline loops: CDR1 SEHNR, CDR2 FQNEAQ (reference sequence). V dropped 0 bases and J dropped 0 bases, with 15 bases sitting between them. The CDR3 sequence is CASSLAFGEKLAKNIQYF. CDR3 coding DNA: TGTGCCAGCAGCTTAGCGTTTGGAGAAAAGCTAGCCAAAAACATTCAGTACTTC.

This clone has a single count. This chain connects TRBV7-8 to TRBJ1-1; 8 bases fit TRBD1. The CDR3 contains 18 residues. Unmatched junction bases numbered 10, after V lost 1 base and J lost 0 bases. Germline V gene sequence: CDR1 SGHVS, CDR2 FQNEAQ. The CDR3 spells CASSLVSGGLTMNTEAFF. CDR3 bases: TGTGCCAGCAGCTTAGTGTCAGGGGGCCTAACCATGAACACTGAAGCTTTCTTT.

The chain is built from TRBV6-2 or TRBV6-3 and TRBJ1-2, with a weak D call TRBD1 (5 bases). In germline, CDR1 is MNHEY, CDR2 SVGEGT. This CDR3 region has 15 residues. The ends were cut back, 1 base at V and 6 bases at J, with 15 bases in the middle. The CDR3 spells CASSYLDQGHHGYTF. CDR3 nucleotide sequence: TGTGCCAGCAGTTACTTAGACCAGGGCCACCATGGCTACACCTTC.

The gene calls are TRBV7-9 and TRBJ2-1; D is ambiguous. Trimming shortened V by 5 bases and J by 4 bases, and 12 bases separated the two germline ends. The CDR3 has 14 amino acids. Germline CDR1 is SEHNR and CDR2 is FQNEAQ (reference sequence). CDR3 nucleotides: TGTGCCAGCAGCGCATTTTCACAATACAATGAGCAGTTCTTC. Amino acid sequence: CASSAFSQYNEQFF.

The rearrangement joins TRBV5-6 to TRBJ1-4, with D possibly matching TRBD1 (6 bases). The V and J ends lost 3 bases and 6 bases respectively, with 12 bases between them. CDR1 is SGHDT and CDR2 is YYEEEE in the germline V gene. The CDR3 is made up of 14 amino acids. The CDR3 loop is CASSSRTVDEKLFF. DNA for the CDR3: TGTGCCAGCAGCTCTAGGACAGTTGATGAAAAACTGTTTTTT.

The V and J genes are TRBV19 and TRBJ1-1; D call uncertain. The CDR3 contains 11 residues. With 7 bases removed from V and 1 base from J, the gap between germline ends came to 4 bases. Germline loops: CDR1 LNHDA, CDR2 SQIVND (reference sequence). CDR3 region: CASTRNTEAFF. DNA for the CDR3: TGTGCCAGTACCAGGAACACTGAAGCTTTCTTT.

The chain links TRBV4-2 to TRBJ1-3; 8 bases agree with TRBD1. J lost 1 base, V lost 3 bases, and 11 bases had no gene match. The CDR3 spans 18 residues. From germline, CDR1 is LGHNA and CDR2 YNFKEQ. The CDR3 here is CASSQDHRGSSSGNTIYF. CDR3 in DNA: TGTGCCAGCAGCCAGGACCACAGGGGGAGTTCGTCTGGAAACACCATATATTTT.

The rearrangement joins TRBV5-4 to TRBJ2-7; TRBD2 might be the D (6 bases). Between the trimmed V and J ends, which lost 0 bases and 0 bases, there was a span of 13 bases. The CDR3 has 16 amino acids. CDR1 is SGHNT, CDR2 YYREEE, per germline (reference sequence). The CDR3 spells CASSLEVAAASYEQYF. CDR3 in DNA: TGTGCCAGCAGCTTGGAGGTAGCGGCTGCCTCCTACGAGCAGTACTTC.

This chain uses TRBV25-1 with TRBJ1-2; 9 bases are shared with TRBD1. Trimming at V came to 2 bases and at J to 3 bases, leaving 4 bases not matched to a gene. The V gene's germline CDR1 is MGHDK and CDR2 SYGVNS. The CDR3 is made up of 15 amino acids. This chain's CDR3 is CASSEHRGPDYGYTF. CDR3 bases: TGTGCCAGCAGTGAACACAGGGGGCCGGACTATGGCTACACCTTC.

The chain is built from TRBV6-5 and TRBJ1-1; 8 bases map to TRBD1. The CDR3 is 14 residues long. CDR1 is MNHEY and CDR2 is SVGAGI in the germline V gene. J lost 6 bases, V lost 6 bases, and 9 bases had no gene match. CDR3 in amino acids: CASRMTGVGSEAFF. CDR3 nucleotide sequence: TGTGCCAGCAGAATGACAGGGGTAGGATCTGAAGCTTTCTTT.

The chain carries TRBV28 and TRBJ1-1, with D possibly matching TRBD1 (5 bases). Trimming removed 5 bases from V and 0 bases from J, with 13 bases in between. The CDR3 has 15 residues. From germline, CDR1 is MDHEN and CDR2 SYDVKM. CDR3 sequence (DNA): TGTGCCAGCAGTCCAAGGGGTCAGATGAACACTGAAGCTTTCTTT. It codes for CASSPRGQMNTEAFF.

This chain uses TRBV5-8 with TRBJ2-6; D is unresolved. Germline V gene data show CDR1 as SGHTS and CDR2 as YDEGEE. This CDR3 contains 15 residues. The V end was cut by 5 bases, the J end by 0 bases, with 9 bases between. CDR3 coding DNA: TGTGCCAGCAGACTGACTGGCTCTGGGGCCAACGTCCTGACTTTC. Its translation: CASRLTGSGANVLTF.

V gene TRBV5-1 combines with J gene TRBJ2-3, with 7 bases that match TRBD1. The length of the CDR3 is 15 residues. V gave up 7 bases and J gave up 2 bases; unmatched junction bases: 10. The germline CDR1 and CDR2 sequences are SGHRS and YFSETQ. CDR3 DNA: TGCGCCAGCGGATTAGGGGGCGCGGACACAGATACGCAGTATTTT. This translates into CASGLGGADTDTQYF.

The rearrangement joins TRBV19 to TRBJ1-1; 10 bases agree with TRBD1. CDR3 length: 15 amino acids. Germline V gene data show CDR1 as LNHDA and CDR2 as SQIVND (reference sequence). J gave up 4 bases and V 6 bases, and 8 bases lay outside the gene matches. CDR3 in amino acids: CASRQNDRGLTEAFF. DNA for the CDR3: TGTGCCAGTAGGCAAAACGACAGGGGGCTCACTGAAGCTTTCTTT.

The DNA of the CDR3 is TGTGCCAGCTCACCACAAAGACAGGCTCCCTATAATTCACCCCTCCACTTT. Translated, it gives CASSPQRQAPYNSPLHF. V gene TRBV18 combines with J gene TRBJ1-6, with D perhaps TRBD1 (6 bases). The CDR3 totals 17 residues. Trimming stripped 1 base from V and 2 bases from J, with 12 bases between. Germline lookup yields CDR1 KGHSH and CDR2 LQKENI. Full variable domain (remainder filled in from reference TRBV18 and TRBJ1-6): NAGVMQNPRHLVRRRGQEARLRCSPMKGHSHVYWYRQLPEEGLKFMVYLQKENIIDESGMPKERFSAEFPKEGPSILRIQQVVRGDSAAYFCASSPQRQAPYNSPLHFGNGTRLTVT.

This chain joins TRBV7-2 and TRBJ1-6, with D maybe TRBD1 (5 bases). CDR1 is SGHTA and CDR2 is FQGNSA in the germline V gene. The CDR3 has 15 amino acids. V gave up 3 bases and J gave up 10 bases, with 16 bases separating them. In DNA form, the CDR3 reads TGTGCCAGCAGCTTGAAAAGGGCAGGGCACTCACCCCTCCACTTT. Protein sequence: CASSLKRAGHSPLHF.